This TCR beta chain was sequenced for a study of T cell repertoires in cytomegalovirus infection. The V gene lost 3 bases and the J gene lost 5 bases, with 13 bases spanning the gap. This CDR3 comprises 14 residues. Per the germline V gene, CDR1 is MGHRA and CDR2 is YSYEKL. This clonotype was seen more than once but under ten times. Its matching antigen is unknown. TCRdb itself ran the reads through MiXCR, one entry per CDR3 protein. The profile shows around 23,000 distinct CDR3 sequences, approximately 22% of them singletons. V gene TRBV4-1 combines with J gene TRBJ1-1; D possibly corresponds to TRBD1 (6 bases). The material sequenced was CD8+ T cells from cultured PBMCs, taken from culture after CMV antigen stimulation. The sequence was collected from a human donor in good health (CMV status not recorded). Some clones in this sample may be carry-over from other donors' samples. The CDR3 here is CASSHGGLITEAFF. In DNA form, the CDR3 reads TGCGCCAGCAGCCACGGGGGGCTAATTACTGAAGCTTTCTTT.